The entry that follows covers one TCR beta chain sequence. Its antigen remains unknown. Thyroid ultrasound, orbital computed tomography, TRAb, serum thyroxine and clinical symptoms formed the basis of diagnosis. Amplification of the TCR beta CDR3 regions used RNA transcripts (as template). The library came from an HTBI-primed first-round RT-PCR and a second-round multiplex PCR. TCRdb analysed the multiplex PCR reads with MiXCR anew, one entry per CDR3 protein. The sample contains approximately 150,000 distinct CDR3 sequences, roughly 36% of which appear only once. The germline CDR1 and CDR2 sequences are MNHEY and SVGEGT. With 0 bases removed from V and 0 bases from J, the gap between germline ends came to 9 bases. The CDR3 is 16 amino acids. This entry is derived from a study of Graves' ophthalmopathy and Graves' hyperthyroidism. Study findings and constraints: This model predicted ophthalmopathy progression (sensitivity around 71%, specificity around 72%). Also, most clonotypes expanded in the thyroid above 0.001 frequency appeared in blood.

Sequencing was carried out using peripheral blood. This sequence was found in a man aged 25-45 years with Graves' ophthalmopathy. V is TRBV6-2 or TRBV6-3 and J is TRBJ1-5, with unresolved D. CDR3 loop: CASSYSDVNSNQPQHF. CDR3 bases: TGTGCCAGCAGTTACTCGGATGTGAATAGCAATCAGCCCCAGCATTTT.